The source of this TCR beta chain is a study of regulatory T cells in long-lasting Graves disease. There are 12 residues in the CDR3. V was pared by 6 bases and J by 8 bases, with 7 bases of the junction left unmatched. CDR1 DFQATT and CDR2 SNEGSKA come from the germline V gene (reference sequence). In its sample, this clonotype was seen a few times. As for time point: persistent/refractory GD, antithyroid drugs over 5 years with positive TRAb. PBMC-derived RNA was used for the TCR library. The authors built TCR beta libraries using iRepertoire HTBI primers and Arm-PCR of CDR3 regions. TCRdb processed the multiplex PCR reads anew with MiXCR; each CDR3 protein has one entry. Seen here are around 460,000 distinct CDR3 sequences, around a fifth observed once, and the top ten hold around 13%.

J is TRBJ1-2 and V is TRBV20-1; 9 positions agree with TRBD1. The starting material was peripheral blood mononuclear cells (PBMCs), obtained when the disease was refractory, from a patient treated with antithyroid drugs. The TCR comes from a female donor with Graves disease. The CDR3 protein is CSARDRVMGYTF. The DNA of the CDR3 is TGCAGTGCCCGGGACAGGGTAATGGGCTACACCTTC.